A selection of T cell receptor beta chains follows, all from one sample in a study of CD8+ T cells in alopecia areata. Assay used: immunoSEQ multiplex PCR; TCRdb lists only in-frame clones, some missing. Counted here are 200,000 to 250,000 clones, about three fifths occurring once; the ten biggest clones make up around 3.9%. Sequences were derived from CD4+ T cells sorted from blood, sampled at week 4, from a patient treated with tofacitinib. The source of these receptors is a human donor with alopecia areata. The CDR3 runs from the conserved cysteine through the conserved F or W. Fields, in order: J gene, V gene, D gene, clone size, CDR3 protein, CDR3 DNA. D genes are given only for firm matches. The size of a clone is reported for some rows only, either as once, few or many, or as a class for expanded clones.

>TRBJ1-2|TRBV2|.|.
CASSETGPYGYTF
TGTGCCAGCAGTGAAACCGGGCCTTATGGCTACACCTTC
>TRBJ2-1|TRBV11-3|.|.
CASSFGGNEQFF
TGTGCCAGCAGCTTTGGGGGAAATGAGCAGTTCTTC
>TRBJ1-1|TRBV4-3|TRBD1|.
CASSQDQGANTEAFF
TGCGCCAGCAGCCAAGATCAGGGGGCGAACACTGAAGCTTTCTTT
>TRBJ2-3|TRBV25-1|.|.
CASSEFGESTDTQYF
TGTGCCAGCAGTGAATTCGGTGAAAGCACAGATACGCAGTATTTT
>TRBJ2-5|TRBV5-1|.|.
CASSAGEARETQYF
TGCGCCAGCAGCGCCGGGGAAGCGAGGGAGACCCAGTACTTC
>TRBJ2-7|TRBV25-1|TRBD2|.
CASSEGAGGRQSYEQYF
TGTGCCAGCAGTGAGGGAGCGGGGGGCCGTCAATCCTACGAGCAGTACTTC
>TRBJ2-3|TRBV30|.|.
CAWSYGTDTQYF
TGTGCCTGGAGTTACGGCACAGATACGCAGTATTTT
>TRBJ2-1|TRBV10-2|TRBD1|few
CASSGTRQGAGNEQFF
TGCGCCAGCAGTGGTACCCGACAGGGGGCTGGGAATGAGCAGTTCTTC
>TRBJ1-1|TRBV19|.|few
CASSIKADYTEAFF
TGTGCCAGTAGTATAAAGGCAGATTACACTGAAGCTTTCTTT
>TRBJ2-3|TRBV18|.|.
CASSPQKGLTDTQYF
TGTGCCAGCTCACCACAAAAAGGACTCACAGATACGCAGTATTTT
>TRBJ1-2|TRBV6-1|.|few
CASSENGNYGYTF
TGTGCCAGCAGTGAAAACGGGAACTATGGCTACACCTTC
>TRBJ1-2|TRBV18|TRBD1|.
CASSRSGTGGGYTF
TGTGCCAGCTCACGCTCCGGGACAGGGGGAGGCTACACCTTC
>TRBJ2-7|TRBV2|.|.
CASSTYREGEQYF
TGTGCCAGCAGTACCTACAGGGAAGGGGAGCAGTACTTC
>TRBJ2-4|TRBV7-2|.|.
CASSSITPVEGQYF
TGTGCCAGCAGCTCGATAACCCCGGTGGAAGGACAGTACTTC
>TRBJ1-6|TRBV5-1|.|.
CASSFSNAYNSPLHF
TGCGCCAGCAGCTTCAGTAATGCCTATAATTCACCCCTCCACTTT
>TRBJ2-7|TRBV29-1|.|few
CSVPAYEQYF
TGCAGCGTTCCAGCGTACGAGCAGTACTTC
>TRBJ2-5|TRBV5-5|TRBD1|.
CASSSWTGDQETQYF
TGTGCCAGCAGCTCATGGACAGGAGACCAAGAGACCCAGTACTTC
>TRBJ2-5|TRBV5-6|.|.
CASSLASASETQYF
TGTGCCAGCAGCTTGGCTTCGGCTTCGGAGACCCAGTACTTC
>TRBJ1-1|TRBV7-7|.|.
CASSRAENTEAFF
TGTGCTAGCAGTCGAGCGGAGAACACTGAAGCTTTCTTT
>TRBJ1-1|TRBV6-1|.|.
CASRPLGQLNTEAFF
TGTGCCAGCAGACCCCTCGGACAGTTGAACACTGAAGCTTTCTTT
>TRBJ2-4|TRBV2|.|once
CASSDPPRTTKNIQYF
TGTGCCAGCAGTGACCCCCCGAGGACAACCAAAAACATTCAGTACTTC
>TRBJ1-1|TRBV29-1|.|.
CSVKSPGTLNTEAFF
TGCAGCGTGAAGAGTCCCGGGACCTTGAACACTGAAGCTTTCTTT
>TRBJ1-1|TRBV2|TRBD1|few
CASSRDSMNTEAFF
TGTGCCAGCAGTCGGGACAGCATGAACACTGAAGCTTTCTTT
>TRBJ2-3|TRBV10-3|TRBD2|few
CAISEIAGTSTDTQYF
TGTGCCATCAGTGAGATAGCGGGAACCAGCACAGATACGCAGTATTTT
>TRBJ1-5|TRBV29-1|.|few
CSVGGTGNQPQHF
TGCAGCGTTGGGGGTACGGGAAATCAGCCCCAGCATTTT
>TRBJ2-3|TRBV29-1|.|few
CSIGSGAADTQYF
TGCAGCATAGGTTCCGGGGCCGCAGATACGCAGTATTTT
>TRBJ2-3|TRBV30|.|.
CAWSVVDTQYF
TGTGCCTGGAGTGTGGTTGATACGCAGTATTTT
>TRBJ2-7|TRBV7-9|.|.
CASSLGREQYF
TGTGCCAGCAGCTTAGGCCGCGAGCAGTACTTC
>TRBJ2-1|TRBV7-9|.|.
CAVPPGADSYNEQFF
TGTGCTGTTCCCCCGGGGGCGGACTCCTACAATGAGCAGTTCTTC
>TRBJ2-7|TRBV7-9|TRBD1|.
CASSPRTGAYEQYF
TGTGCCAGCAGCCCACGGACAGGGGCCTACGAGCAGTACTTC
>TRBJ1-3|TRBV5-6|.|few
CASSYGGNTIYF
TGTGCCAGCAGCTACGGAGGAAACACCATATATTTT
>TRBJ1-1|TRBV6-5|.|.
CASSYSRGGMTEAFF
TGTGCCAGCAGTTACTCGAGAGGGGGGATGACTGAAGCTTTCTTT
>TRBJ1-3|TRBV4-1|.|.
CASSQERTIYF
TGCGCCAGCAGCCAAGAGAGGACCATATATTTT
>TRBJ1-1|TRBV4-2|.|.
CASSQERTVNTEAFF
TGTGCCAGCAGCCAAGAGAGGACAGTGAACACTGAAGCTTTCTTT
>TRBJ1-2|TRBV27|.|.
CASSRNHYYGYTF
TGTGCCAGCAGCCGGAACCACTACTATGGCTACACCTTC
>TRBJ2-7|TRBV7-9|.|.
CASSRPGTRSSYEQYF
TGTGCCAGCAGCAGGCCGGGGACACGAAGCTCCTACGAGCAGTACTTC
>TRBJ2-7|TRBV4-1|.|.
CASSYKDSYEQYF
TGCGCCAGCAGCTATAAGGACAGCTACGAGCAGTACTTC
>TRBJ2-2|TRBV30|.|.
CAWRRYTGELFF
TGTGCCTGGAGACGTTACACCGGGGAGCTGTTTTTT
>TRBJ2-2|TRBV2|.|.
CAIGTAGTGELFF
TGTGCCATTGGGACAGCGGGCACCGGGGAGCTGTTTTTT
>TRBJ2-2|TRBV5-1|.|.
CASSFEGPTGELFF
TGCGCCAGCAGCTTCGAGGGTCCCACCGGGGAGCTGTTTTTT
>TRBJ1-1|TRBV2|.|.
CASNQGQNTEAFF
TGTGCCAGCAATCAGGGACAGAACACTGAAGCTTTCTTT
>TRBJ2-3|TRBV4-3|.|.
CASSHVRGTDTQYF
TGCGCCAGCAGCCATGTTAGAGGGACAGATACGCAGTATTTT
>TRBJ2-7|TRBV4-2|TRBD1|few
CASSQEVQGAREQYF
TGTGCCAGCAGCCAAGAGGTACAGGGGGCGCGGGAGCAGTACTTC